Listed below are T cell receptor beta chains from one sample, sequenced in a study of blood T cells in healthy people across ages. From the 5' RACE reads, TCRdb called clonotypes with MiXCR, one entry per CDR3 protein. In the table there are hundreds of thousands of distinct CDR3 sequences, about 62% of which are singletons. The source material was blood. The receptors come from a man aged 25 to 45 in good health. CDR3s include the opening cysteine and the closing phenylalanine or tryptophan. Where a row states a size, it is once, few, many or the class of an expanded clone; other rows omit it.

abundance	v_gene	j_gene	CDR3aa
.	TRBV4-1	TRBJ2-1	CASSALGRGGRYNEQFF
.	TRBV24-1	TRBJ2-5	CATQPGQEETQYF
.	TRBV10-3	TRBJ2-1	CAISTNKNNEQFF
.	TRBV29-1	TRBJ2-3	CSVEVPGTGVGGDTQYF
few	TRBV13	TRBJ1-2	CASSDRLAPNYGYTF
.	TRBV15	.	CATSRAGTGTEQYF
.	TRBV7-2	.	CASSPQSRETQYF
.	TRBV6-2/TRBV6-3	TRBJ2-1	CASSSPGGAKNEQFF
.	TRBV5-1	.	CASSHNPSWPGGAHYEQYF
.	TRBV30	.	CAWSPNGLRETQYF
.	TRBV7-8	TRBJ2-7	CASSYVEGARGEQYF
.	TRBV7-9	TRBJ2-7	CASSLVGGHEQYF
.	TRBV6-1	.	CASSETVSSTYEQYF
.	TRBV7-9	TRBJ2-1	CASSLPGGHEQFF
.	TRBV9	TRBJ2-2	CASSVATGATNTGELFF
.	TRBV28	TRBJ1-2	CASIGTDYGYTF
.	TRBV6-2/TRBV6-3	TRBJ2-3	CASSLDPSGPLTDTQYF
.	TRBV12-3/TRBV12-4	TRBJ1-4	CASSLGQRKEKLFF
.	TRBV9	TRBJ2-5	CASSVQRGRAETQYF
once	TRBV5-6	TRBJ2-1	CASDLGPHPNEQFF
few	TRBV9	TRBJ2-5	CASSVAGGSSETQYF
.	TRBV28	TRBJ2-7	CASRTSREVRDGLEQYF
few	TRBV29-1	TRBJ2-7	CSVEESTGSEQYF
.	TRBV14	TRBJ2-1	CASSQAGRASEQFF
once	TRBV7-9	TRBJ2-1	CASSPDRRGDEQFF
few	TRBV25-1	TRBJ2-3	CASSEPALAGGPQDTQYF
.	TRBV4-2	TRBJ2-7	CASSQDERGSYEQYF
.	TRBV4-3	TRBJ2-3	CASSHLQRGDTQYF
.	TRBV29-1	TRBJ2-2	CSVSPQGPGELFF
.	TRBV3-1	TRBJ1-6	CASSRGTVLNSPLHF
.	TRBV11-2	TRBJ2-1	CASSPDRGREQFF